Listed here are 7 T cell receptor beta chains from one sample, sequenced in a study of cytomegalovirus exposure and HLA in healthy donors. The PCR used 60 Vbeta and 13 Jbeta primers. Measured with immunoSEQ multiplex PCR; TCRdb has only the in-frame clones, and not every one. The repertoire consists of about 160,000 clones, with 80% to 85% occurring once and the leading ten covering approximately 1.9%. The sequenced sample was PBMCs. The origin of the receptors is a man aged 18 to 30 in good health and CMV-seronegative.

J is TRBJ2-5 and V is TRBV28; 7 bases are shared with TRBD1. The DNA end favors TRBJ2-7, so the J call may be wrong. CDR3 size: 18 residues. Germline V gives CDR1 MDHEN, CDR2 SYDVKM. The CDR3 sequence: CASSGGQSYMPLVYEQYF. The CDR3 region has the DNA TGTGCCAGCAGTGGGGGACAGAGCTACATGCCCCTAGTTTACGAGCAGTACTTC.

This sequence joins TRBV18 and TRBJ2-2; perhaps TRBD2 as D (6 bases). This CDR3 spans 14 amino acids. CDR1 and CDR2 (germline): KGHSH, LQKENI. V lost 2 bases and J 5 bases, leaving 9 bases between the germline ends. Here the CDR3 DNA reads TGTGCCAGCTCACCATCCCGGGAGACCGGGGAGCTGTTTTTT. Translated, it gives CASSPSRETGELFF.

The chain has TRBV10-3 and TRBJ1-5; the D gene is possibly TRBD1 (6 bases). The CDR3 consists of 14 residues. Looked up from germline, CDR1 is ENHRY and CDR2 is SYGVKD. Trimming took 0 bases from V and 5 from J, leaving 8 bases between them. CDR3 in amino acids: CAISESTGHQPQHF. The CDR3 DNA reads TGTGCCATCAGTGAGTCGACAGGCCATCAGCCCCAGCATTTT.

The gene calls are TRBV6-5 and TRBJ2-7, with 8 bases matching TRBD1. Germline V gene sequence: CDR1 MNHEY, CDR2 SVGAGI. The CDR3 sequence is 16 residues long. The trim removed 0 bases at V and 6 bases at J, leaving 10 bases unmatched. For the CDR3, the DNA is TGTGCCAGCAGTTACTCGTTCGGGACAGGTGGCTTCGAGCAGTACTTC. Translating it yields CASSYSFGTGGFEQYF.

V and J are TRBV19 and TRBJ2-7; TRBD1 might be the D (6 bases). This CDR3 contains 11 residues. Trimming removed 5 bases at V and 5 bases at J, with 7 bases between. Germline V gene sequence: CDR1 LNHDA, CDR2 SQIVND (reference sequence). The DNA of the CDR3 is TGTGCCAGTAGTGGGGGCCACGAGCAGTACTTC. The encoded protein is CASSGGHEQYF.

This clone was seen only a few times. V is TRBV6-5 and J is TRBJ2-1, with D tentatively TRBD2 (5 bases). The CDR3 is 15 residues long. The germline CDR1 and CDR2 sequences are MNHEY and SVGAGI. V lost 6 bases to trimming and J lost 0 bases, with 12 bases between them. The CDR3: CASSPDYSSYNEQFF. The CDR3 coding sequence is TGTGCCAGCAGCCCCGACTACAGCTCCTACAATGAGCAGTTCTTC.

The chain employs TRBV19 and TRBJ1-2; 7 nucleotides match TRBD1. The CDR3 is 13 amino acids. Losses at the gene ends were 6 bases for V and 4 bases for J; bases not matched to a gene: 5. Germline CDR1 reads LNHDA; CDR2 reads SQIVND (reference sequence). CDR3 protein: CASSPGQTYGYTF. The CDR3 DNA follows: TGTGCCAGTAGCCCGGGACAGACCTATGGCTACACCTTC. The full variable domain, its missing parts supplied by reference TRBV19 and TRBJ1-2, is DGGITQSPKYLFRKEGQNVTLSCEQNLNHDAMYWYRQDPGQGLRLIYYSQIVNDFQKGDIAEGYSVSREKKESFPLTVTSAQKNPTAFYLCASSPGQTYGYTFGSGTRLTVV.